This T cell receptor beta chain originates from a study of early T cells in non-severe SARS-CoV-2 infection. Overall study context: Sequencing input comprised bulk RNA from unsorted whole blood; chain pairing was not available. Whole-study results and caveats: The study's VDJdb matching favored anti-spike CD8 responses and missed private and CD4 specificities.

Attachment of unique molecular identifiers to individual cDNA molecules was performed. TCRdb re-analysed the 5' RACE reads in MiXCR, keeping a single row per CDR3 protein. The data show approximately 69,000 distinct CDR3 sequences, 9.5% to 12% seen once. At least ten counts were recorded for this clonotype. Its antigen is as yet unknown. Trimming pared 0 bases from V and 0 bases from J, leaving 9 bases between. CDR3 length equals 15 residues. The chain has TRBV12-3 or TRBV12-4 and TRBJ2-7; D is unclear. This receptor was taken from an adult who was a healthcare worker with PCR-confirmed SARS-CoV-2 infection or an uninfected control (not recorded which). The material was whole blood, obtained at baseline. Here the CDR3 DNA reads TGTGCCAGCAGTTTAGCCGGGTCCAGCTCCTACGAGCAGTACTTC. Encoded protein: CASSLAGSSSYEQYF.